The 11 T cell receptor beta chains below were found in one sample sequenced in a study of early T cells in non-severe SARS-CoV-2 infection. TCRdb itself ran the 5' RACE reads through MiXCR, one entry per CDR3 protein. The sample shows some 80,000 distinct CDR3 sequences, roughly 4.7% of them seen only once. Sequences were derived from whole blood, sampled at baseline. The source of these receptors is an adult who was a healthcare worker with PCR-confirmed SARS-CoV-2 infection or an uninfected control (not recorded which).

The table lists this clonotype with many counts. The chain joins TRBV6-5 to TRBJ2-3; no definite D call. The V and J ends lost 5 bases and 1 base respectively, with 16 bases between them. This CDR3 region has 16 residues. Germline-derived CDR1 and CDR2 are MNHEY and SVGAGI. Written as DNA, the CDR3 is TGTGCCAGCAGTCCAACCATCGAAGAGGGCACAGATACGCAGTATTTT. Protein: CASSPTIEEGTDTQYF.

This clonotype came up many times. The rearrangement joins TRBV29-1 to TRBJ2-1; D might be TRBD1 (6 bases). Germline CDR1 SQVTM, CDR2 ANQGSEA. This CDR3 has 14 residues. V was cut by 6 bases and J by 7 bases, with 19 bases left in between. The CDR3 here is CSVVSNRVGNEQFF. The DNA of the CDR3 is TGCAGCGTCGTTTCGAACAGGGTCGGTAATGAGCAGTTCTTC.

This clonotype was found a few times. The chain joins TRBV30 to TRBJ2-7; unclear D gene. Trimming removed 0 bases at V and 6 bases at J, with 6 bases between. The CDR3 extends over 11 amino acids. Germline V CDR1 and CDR2: GTSNPN, SVGIG (reference sequence). CDR3 sequence reads: CAWSVNGEQYF. CDR3 nucleotides: TGTGCCTGGAGTGTAAACGGCGAGCAGTACTTC. The full variable domain, in which reference TRBV30 and TRBJ2-7 provide the parts outside the CDR3, is SQTIHQWPATLVQPVGSPLSLECTVEGTSNPNLYWYRQAAGRGLQLLFYSVGIGQISSEVPQNLSASRPQDRQFILSSKKLLLSDSGFYLCAWSVNGEQYFGPGTRLTVT.

This clonotype was seen many times. V gene TRBV27 combines with J gene TRBJ1-1; D possibly corresponds to TRBD1 (6 bases). V was trimmed by 5 bases and J by 1 base, leaving 8 bases between them. Per germline, CDR1 MNHEY and CDR2 SMNVEV (reference sequence). The CDR3 is made up of 13 amino acids. The CDR3 bases are TGTGCCAGCAGTCTACAGGGGAACACTGAAGCTTTCTTT. It yields the protein CASSLQGNTEAFF.

The rearrangement links TRBV5-1 to TRBJ1-1; the match to TRBD1 covers 9 bases. After removal of 1 base from V and 6 bases from J, the junction contained 10 bases not matched to a gene. The CDR3 length is 16 residues. Per the germline V gene, CDR1 is SGHRS and CDR2 is YFSETQ. The CDR3 sequence: CASSLPGQGLLAEAFF. In DNA form, the CDR3 reads TGCGCCAGCAGCTTGCCCGGACAGGGGTTGTTGGCTGAAGCTTTCTTT.

This clonotype was found many times. V gene TRBV27 combines with J gene TRBJ2-7, with 7 bases identical to TRBD1. The J segment lost 2 bases and the V segment lost 0 bases, leaving 7 bases of the junction unmatched. Germline V gives CDR1 MNHEY, CDR2 SMNVEV (reference sequence). The CDR3 extends over 16 amino acids. The CDR3 sequence: CASSLSIGTVPYEQYF. The DNA of the CDR3 is TGTGCCAGCAGTTTATCTATAGGGACAGTACCCTACGAGCAGTACTTC.

There are many counts of this clonotype. The chain has TRBV2 and TRBJ1-1; 9 bases align to TRBD1. This CDR3 contains 15 residues. The ends lost 6 bases at V and 4 bases at J; junction bases unmatched: 9. Looked up from germline, CDR1 is SNHLY and CDR2 is FYNNEI. The CDR3 loop is CASRMDRGTGTEAFF. The CDR3 DNA follows: TGTGCCAGCAGGATGGACAGGGGAACGGGCACTGAAGCTTTCTTT.

Only a few counts were recorded for this clonotype. The gene calls are TRBV20-1 and TRBJ2-1; possible D gene TRBD2, 5 bases. Between the trimmed V and J ends, which lost 5 bases and 7 bases, there was a span of 21 bases. This CDR3 region has 15 residues. The V gene's germline CDR1 is DFQATT and CDR2 SNEGSKA (reference sequence). CDR3 sequence reads: CSAAGPADRGNEQFF. CDR3 nucleotides: TGCAGTGCTGCCGGACCAGCGGACCGAGGGAATGAGCAGTTCTTC.

This clonotype occurred a few times. V gene TRBV18 combines with J gene TRBJ1-2, with TRBD1 identical over 7 bases. CDR1 and CDR2 (germline): KGHSH, LQKENI. The CDR3 has 14 amino acids. V gave up 2 bases and J gave up 6 bases; unmatched junction bases: 6. The CDR3 DNA follows: TGTGCCAGCTCACCATCGGGACAGCTCCATGGCTACACCTTC. This sequence encodes CASSPSGQLHGYTF. The variable domain in full, completed from reference TRBV18 and TRBJ1-2, reads NAGVMQNPRHLVRRRGQEARLRCSPMKGHSHVYWYRQLPEEGLKFMVYLQKENIIDESGMPKERFSAEFPKEGPSILRIQQVVRGDSAAYFCASSPSGQLHGYTFGSGTRLTVV.

The V and J genes are TRBV19 and TRBJ2-2; 9 positions match TRBD1. V was pared by 6 bases and J by 4 bases, with 6 bases of the junction left unmatched. CDR3 length: 15 residues. Germline V gives CDR1 LNHDA, CDR2 SQIVND (reference sequence). This CDR3 reads CASREQGASTGELFF. CDR3 DNA sequence: TGTGCCAGTAGGGAACAGGGGGCCTCCACCGGGGAGCTGTTTTTT.

CDR3 amino acids: CAIRAYTGEQYF. The CDR3 nucleotides read TGTGCCATCAGAGCCTATACCGGCGAGCAGTACTTC. This chain links TRBV10-3 with TRBJ2-7; D not resolved. Germline V gene data show CDR1 as ENHRY and CDR2 as SYGVKD. V was clipped by 6 bases and J by 6 bases, with 12 bases between them. This CDR3 region has 12 residues.